This TCR beta chain was captured by sequencing in a study of T-cell memory formation after mild COVID-19. The overall study: Among the donors, TCR clusters were largely specific to each donor.

V lost 1 base and J 4 bases, leaving 11 bases between the germline ends. Looked up from germline, CDR1 is SGHRS and CDR2 is YFSETQ. The CDR3 spans 14 residues. Each CDR3 protein is one row after TCRdb ran MiXCR on the 5' RACE reads. The sample records just under 150,000 distinct CDR3 sequences, roughly 6.3% being singletons. Study-wide findings and caveats: The study detected some responding clones in pre-infection memory, suggesting cross-reactive memory joined.

Note on this clonotype: The antigen is not known.

Sequenced input: PBMCs or a T cell subset sorted from them (not recorded which). The source of this sequence is an adult woman who had mild COVID-19 (a few samples of this study predate the infection). Cell type and time point are not known. V gene TRBV5-1 combines with J gene TRBJ1-1, with D maybe TRBD1 (5 bases). The CDR3 spells CASSLIAGSTEAFF. The CDR3 DNA is TGCGCCAGCAGCTTGATCGCAGGGAGCACTGAAGCTTTCTTT. Full variable domain (rest looked up from reference TRBV5-1 and TRBJ1-1): KAGVTQTPRYLIKTRGQQVTLSCSPISGHRSVSWYQQTPGQGLQFLFEYFSETQRNKGNFPGRFSGRQFSNSRSEMNVSTLELGDSALYLCASSLIAGSTEAFFGQGTRLTVV.